A selection of T cell receptor beta chains follows, all from one sample in a study of blood T cell repertoires in COVID-19. Sequenced by immunoSEQ multiplex PCR; TCRdb stores in-frame clones only, minus some. The sample consists of about 160,000 clones, around 80% of them appearing once. The material sequenced was PBMCs or T cells enriched from blood (not recorded which). The receptors stem from a woman aged 50 to 65 in a cohort exposed to, infected with or recovered from COVID-19 (not recorded which). Both conserved end residues are trimmed from each CDR3. The D gene is left open where the match is weak.

j_call d_call v_call cdr3_aa
TRBJ2-6 - TRBV11-2 ASSFRDNWANVLT
TRBJ2-6 - TRBV19 ASGGTAGANVLT
TRBJ2-2 - TRBV14 ASSQGIKRRTNTGELF
TRBJ1-4 TRBD1 TRBV15 ATSTRTGGEKLF
TRBJ2-3 - TRBV11-1 ASSYLFGADTQY
TRBJ2-6 TRBD1 TRBV7-8 ASSRTGTGLSGANVLT
TRBJ2-1 - TRBV5-1 ASSLGQQANEQF
TRBJ2-1 TRBD2 TRBV7-9 ASSLSGLAGQF
TRBJ2-4 - TRBV19 ASSIDGLAGRIQY
TRBJ2-3 TRBD2 TRBV5-4 ASTETSGGDTQY
TRBJ2-7 TRBD2 TRBV7-2 ASSSGLAGDYEQY
TRBJ1-1 TRBD1 TRBV7-3 ASSSRDRDTEAF
TRBJ2-5 TRBD2 TRBV14 ASSHPSGRTQETQY
TRBJ2-5 - TRBV7-8 ASSYRGSGETQY
TRBJ1-2 - TRBV28 ASSLTGLDYGYT